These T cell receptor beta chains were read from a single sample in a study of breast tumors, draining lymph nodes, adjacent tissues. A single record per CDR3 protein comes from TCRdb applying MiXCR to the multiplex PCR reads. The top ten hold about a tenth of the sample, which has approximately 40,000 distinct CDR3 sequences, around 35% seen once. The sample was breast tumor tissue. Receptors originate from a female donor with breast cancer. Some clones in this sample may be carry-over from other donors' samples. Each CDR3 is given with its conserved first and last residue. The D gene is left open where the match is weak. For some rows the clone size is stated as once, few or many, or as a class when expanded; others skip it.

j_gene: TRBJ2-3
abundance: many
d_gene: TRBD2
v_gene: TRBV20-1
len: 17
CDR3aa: CSARDPREFVSGDTQYF
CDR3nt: TGCAGTGCTAGAGATCCGCGGGAGTTCGTATCGGGGGATACGCAGTATTTT

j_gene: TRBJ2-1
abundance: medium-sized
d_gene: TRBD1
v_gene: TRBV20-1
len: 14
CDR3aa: CSADGQGADNEQFF
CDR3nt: TGCAGTGCGGACGGACAGGGAGCCGACAATGAGCAGTTCTTC

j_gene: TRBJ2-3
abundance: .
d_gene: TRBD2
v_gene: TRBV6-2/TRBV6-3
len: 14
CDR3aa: CASSRKIGGGAQYF
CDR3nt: TGTGCCAGCAGTAGAAAGATCGGGGGAGGGGCGCAGTATTTT

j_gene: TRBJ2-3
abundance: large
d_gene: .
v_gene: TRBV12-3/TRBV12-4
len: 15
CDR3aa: CASSSPTRGADTQYF
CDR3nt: TGTGCCAGCAGTTCCCCTACCAGGGGAGCAGATACGCAGTATTTT

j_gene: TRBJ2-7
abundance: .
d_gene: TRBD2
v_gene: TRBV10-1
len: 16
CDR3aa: CASSLGTSGSSYEQYF
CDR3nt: TGCGCCAGCAGCCTCGGGACTAGCGGGAGCTCCTACGAGCAGTACTTC

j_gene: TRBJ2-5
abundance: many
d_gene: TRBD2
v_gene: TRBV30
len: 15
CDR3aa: CAYLIASGSGETQYF
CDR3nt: TGTGCCTACCTTATCGCTAGCGGGAGTGGAGAGACCCAGTACTTC

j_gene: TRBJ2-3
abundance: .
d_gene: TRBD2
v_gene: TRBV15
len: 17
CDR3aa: CATSKGLAQSSTDTQYF
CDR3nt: TGTGCCACCAGCAAGGGACTAGCGCAATCTAGCACAGATACGCAGTATTTT

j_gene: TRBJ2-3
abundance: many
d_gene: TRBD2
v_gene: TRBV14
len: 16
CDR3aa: CASSQEVAGRADTQYF
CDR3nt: TGTGCCAGCAGCCAAGAAGTAGCGGGAAGGGCAGATACGCAGTATTTT

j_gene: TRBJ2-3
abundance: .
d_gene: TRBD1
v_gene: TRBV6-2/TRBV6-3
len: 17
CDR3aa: CASSYLRGTGHTDTQYF
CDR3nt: TGTGCCAGCAGTTACCTCCGGGGGACAGGGCACACAGATACGCAGTATTTT

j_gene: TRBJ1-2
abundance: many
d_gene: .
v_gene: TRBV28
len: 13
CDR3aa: CASSPPGNYGYTF
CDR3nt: TGTGCCAGCAGTCCCCCGGGGAACTATGGCTACACCTTC

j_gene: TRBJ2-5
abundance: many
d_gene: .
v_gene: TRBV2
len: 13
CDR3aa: CASSEVVQETQYF
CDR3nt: TGTGCCAGCAGTGAGGTGGTCCAAGAGACCCAGTACTTC

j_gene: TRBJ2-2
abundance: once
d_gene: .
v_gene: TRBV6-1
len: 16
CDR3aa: CASSTRLPSILGELFF
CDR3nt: TGTGCCAGCTCCACACGGTTACCTAGCATACTCGGGGAGCTGTTTTTT

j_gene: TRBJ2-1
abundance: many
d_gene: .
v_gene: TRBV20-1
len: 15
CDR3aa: CSAIILLAEPNEQFF
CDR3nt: TGCAGTGCTATTATTCTACTAGCCGAGCCTAATGAGCAGTTCTTC

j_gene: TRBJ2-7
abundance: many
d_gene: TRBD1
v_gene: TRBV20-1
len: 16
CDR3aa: CSARDLDRAIFYEQYF
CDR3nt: TGCAGTGCTAGAGATTTGGACAGGGCAATCTTTTACGAGCAGTACTTC

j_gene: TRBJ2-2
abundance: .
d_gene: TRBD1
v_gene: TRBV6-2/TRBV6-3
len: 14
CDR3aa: CVSSYQQGIGELFF
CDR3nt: TGTGTCAGCAGTTACCAACAGGGGATCGGGGAGCTGTTTTTT

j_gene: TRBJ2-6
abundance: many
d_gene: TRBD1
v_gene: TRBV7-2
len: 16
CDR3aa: CASSLRGQGTANVLTF
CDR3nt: TGTGCCAGCAGCTTACGCGGACAGGGAACAGCCAACGTCCTGACTTTC

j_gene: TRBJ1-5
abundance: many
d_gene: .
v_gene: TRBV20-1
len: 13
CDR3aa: CSARGGGGQPQHF
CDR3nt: TGCAGTGCTAGAGGGGGGGGAGGTCAGCCCCAGCATTTT

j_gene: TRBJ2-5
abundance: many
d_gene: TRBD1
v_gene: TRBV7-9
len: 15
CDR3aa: CASRSNRGEQETQYF
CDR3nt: TGTGCCAGCAGGTCCAACAGGGGGGAACAAGAGACCCAGTACTTC

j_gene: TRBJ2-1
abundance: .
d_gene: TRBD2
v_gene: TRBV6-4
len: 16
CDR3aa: CASSATGTSGSHEQFF
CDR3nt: TGTGCCAGCAGTGCCACCGGGACTAGCGGGAGTCATGAGCAGTTCTTC

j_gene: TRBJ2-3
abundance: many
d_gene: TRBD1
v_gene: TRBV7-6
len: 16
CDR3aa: CASSLGQGAGTDTQYF
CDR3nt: TGTGCCAGCAGCTTAGGACAGGGGGCCGGGACAGATACGCAGTATTTT

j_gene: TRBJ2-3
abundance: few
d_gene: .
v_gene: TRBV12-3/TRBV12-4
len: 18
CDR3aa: CASSFRVNLISGTDTQYF
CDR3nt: TGTGCCAGCTCCTTCCGGGTAAATCTGATTTCGGGCACAGATACGCAGTATTTT

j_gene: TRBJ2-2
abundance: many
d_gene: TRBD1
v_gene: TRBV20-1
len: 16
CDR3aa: CSARDRVGWNTGELFF
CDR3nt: TGCAGTGCTAGGGACAGGGTCGGCTGGAACACCGGGGAGCTGTTTTTT

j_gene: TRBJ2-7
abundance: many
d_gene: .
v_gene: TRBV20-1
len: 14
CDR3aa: CSAKGGFPTYEQYF
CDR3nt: TGCAGTGCGAAGGGAGGCTTTCCGACCTACGAGCAGTACTTC

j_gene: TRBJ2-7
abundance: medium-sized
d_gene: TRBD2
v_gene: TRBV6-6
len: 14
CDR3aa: CASSYFAGVDEQYF
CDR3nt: TGTGCCAGCAGTTACTTTGCGGGAGTGGACGAGCAGTACTTC

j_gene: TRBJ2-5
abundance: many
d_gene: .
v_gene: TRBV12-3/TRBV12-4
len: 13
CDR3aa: CASSLLGLRGQYF
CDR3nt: TGTGCCAGCAGTTTGTTGGGACTCCGAGGCCAGTACTTC

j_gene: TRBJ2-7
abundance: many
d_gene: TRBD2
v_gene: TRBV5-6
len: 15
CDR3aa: CASSRTSGSSYEQYF
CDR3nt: TGTGCCAGCAGCAGGACTAGCGGGAGTTCCTACGAGCAGTACTTC

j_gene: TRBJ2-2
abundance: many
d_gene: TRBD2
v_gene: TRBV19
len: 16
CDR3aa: CASRRGLAGGPGELFF
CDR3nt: TGTGCCAGTAGGCGTGGACTAGCGGGAGGCCCCGGGGAGCTGTTTTTT

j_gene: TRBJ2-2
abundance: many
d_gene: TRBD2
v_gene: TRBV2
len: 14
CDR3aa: CASSPRLATGELFF
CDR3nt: TGTGCCAGCAGCCCTAGACTAGCCACCGGGGAGCTGTTTTTT

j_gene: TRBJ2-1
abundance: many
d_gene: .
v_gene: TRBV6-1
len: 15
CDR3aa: CASSEAAGPRNEQFF
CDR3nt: TGTGCCAGCAGTGAAGCGGCGGGGCCCCGCAATGAGCAGTTCTTC

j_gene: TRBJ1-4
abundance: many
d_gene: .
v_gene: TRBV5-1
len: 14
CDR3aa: CASSSAGANEKLFF
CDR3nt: TGCGCCAGCAGCTCGGCGGGGGCTAATGAAAAACTGTTTTTT

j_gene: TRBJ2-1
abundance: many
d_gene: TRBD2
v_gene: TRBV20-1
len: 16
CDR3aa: CSARGGSPSSYNEQFF
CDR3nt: TGCAGTGCTAGAGGCGGGAGCCCGAGCTCCTACAATGAGCAGTTCTTC

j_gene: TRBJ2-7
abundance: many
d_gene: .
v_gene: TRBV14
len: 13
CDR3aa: CASSQVGGSEQYF
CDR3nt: TGTGCCAGCAGCCAAGTGGGTGGTAGCGAGCAGTACTTC

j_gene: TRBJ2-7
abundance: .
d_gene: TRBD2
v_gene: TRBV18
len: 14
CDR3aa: CASSPGLAGDPQYF
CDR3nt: TGTGCCAGCTCACCAGGACTAGCGGGAGATCCGCAGTACTTC

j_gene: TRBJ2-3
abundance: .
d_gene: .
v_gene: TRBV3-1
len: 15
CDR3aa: CASSQDTGIRDTQYF
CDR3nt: TGTGCCAGCAGCCAAGACACGGGGATCAGGGATACGCAGTATTTT

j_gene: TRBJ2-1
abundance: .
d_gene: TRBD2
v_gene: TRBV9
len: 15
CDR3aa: CASSLAGTSGDEQFF
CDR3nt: TGTGCCAGCAGCCTTGCCGGGACTAGCGGGGATGAGCAGTTCTTC

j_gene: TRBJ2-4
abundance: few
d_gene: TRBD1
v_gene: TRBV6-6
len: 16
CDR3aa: CASSYAQGAIGNIQYF
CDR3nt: TGTGCCAGCAGTTACGCACAGGGGGCGATAGGAAACATTCAGTACTTC

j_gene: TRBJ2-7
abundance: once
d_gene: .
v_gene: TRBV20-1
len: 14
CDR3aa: CSARDHTGKHEQYF
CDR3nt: TGCAGTGCTAGAGATCATACAGGTAAACACGAGCAGTACTTC

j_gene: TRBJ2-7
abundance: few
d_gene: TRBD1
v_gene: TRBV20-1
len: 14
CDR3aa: CSASGTGSPYEQYF
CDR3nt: TGCAGTGCTTCCGGGACAGGGTCTCCCTACGAGCAGTACTTC

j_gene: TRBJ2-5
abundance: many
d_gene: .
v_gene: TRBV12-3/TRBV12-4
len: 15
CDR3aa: CASSLEIGGRETQYF
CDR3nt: TGTGCCAGCAGTTTAGAGATAGGTGGGAGAGAGACCCAGTACTTC